This TCR beta chain was obtained from a study of shared clonotypes between healthy human individuals. Using immunoSEQ multiplex PCR, the repertoire was profiled, and TCRdb retains in-frame clones only, with some absent. Of 2.3 million or so clones listed, 80% to 95% are singletons. Sequenced: naive CD4+ T cells from PBMCs. Subset noted: CD45RA+ positively selected. This clonotype was obtained from a man younger than 35 in good health. Some clones in this sample may be carry-over from other donors' samples.

The CDR3 sequence is CASRVTGGSTEQYF. CDR3 nucleotides: TGTGCCAGCAGAGTGACAGGGGGCTCCACCGAGCAGTACTTC. The J gene is TRBJ2-7, the V gene TRBV27, with TRBD1 identical over 10 bases. The ends lost 6 bases at V and 6 bases at J; junction bases unmatched: 8. The CDR3 contains 14 residues. Germline lookup yields CDR1 MNHEY and CDR2 SMNVEV (reference sequence).